This section outlines one T cell receptor beta chain sequence together with its context. Its antigen is still unknown. Thyroid surgery was preceded by no treatment in any patient. These data come from a study of metastatic and nonmetastatic thyroid tumors. About the research overall: It was across blood and tumor or nodule tissue from malignant and benign thyroid patients that repertoires were compared. General study results and limits: Benign nodules reportedly had significantly lower TCR beta diversity than malignant thyroid tumors in blood and tumor.

In the original processing: Clinicopathological groups differed in CDR3, with these differences serving to build a distant-metastasis classifier for papillary thyroid cancer. MiXCR reprocessed the PCR reads for TCRdb. The V and J calls shown here were made by TCRdb, not taken from the authors' results. The table records tens of thousands of clones, roughly 27% of them present only once. Per the germline V gene, CDR1 is SGHRS and CDR2 is YFSETQ. Trimming cost V 4 bases and J 6 bases, with 14 bases left between them. There are 13 residues in the CDR3. The TCR comes from a female donor with papillary thyroid cancer or a benign thyroid nodule (not recorded which). Some clones in this sample may be carry-over from other donors' samples. The V call is TRBV5-1, the J call TRBJ2-7; the D gene is possibly TRBD2 (5 bases). Sequenced: blood. CDR3 residues: CASSRPKRSEQYF. CDR3 nucleotide sequence: TGCGCCAGCAGCCGTCCAAAGCGGTCCGAGCAGTACTTC.